This TCR beta chain was captured in a study of OX40 agonist ivuxolimab in advanced cancers. Looking at the study overall: Hepatocellular carcinoma, melanoma, renal cell or head and neck cancer affected the dose-escalation patients. Prior therapy, whether anti-PD-1, anti-PD-L1 or anti-CTLA-4, was allowed, and approximately 40% had some.

This clone appeared once. Measured with immunoSEQ multiplex PCR; TCRdb has only the in-frame clones, and not every one. The repertoire holds around 18,000 clones, with more than 75% as singletons. Sequences were derived from CD4+ or CD8+ T cells sorted from blood, sampled in a trial of the OX40 agonist ivuxolimab. The clonotype was recovered from an adult with an advanced solid tumor such as melanoma, head and neck, liver or kidney cancer.

CDR3 region: CASSQATDQETQYF. The CDR3 nucleotides read TGCGCCAGCAGCCAAGCAACAGACCAAGAGACCCAGTACTTC. The rearrangement joins TRBV4-3 to TRBJ2-5; D not certain. This CDR3 has 14 residues. Germline V CDR1 and CDR2: LGHNA, YSLEER. Trimming took 1 base from V and 0 from J, leaving 6 bases between them.